A selection of T cell receptor beta chains follows, all from one sample in a study of response to subunit inactivated influenza vaccine. Each CDR3 protein gets one entry after TCRdb re-called the RT-PCR reads with MiXCR. The sample records roughly 650,000 distinct CDR3 sequences, 12% to 15% being singletons. This specimen was PBMCs from blood, taken roughly 2 weeks before vaccination. These receptors all stem from a man between 50 and 59 years old who received an inactivated influenza vaccine. Both conserved end residues are part of each CDR3. The D gene is left open where the match is weak. Rows may omit the clone size; those that give it use once, few, many or a size class.

size: .
D: .
V: TRBV20-1
J: TRBJ2-1
CDR3: CSARGLDRAGEQFF
DNA: TGCAGTGCTAGGGGCCTGGACAGAGCTGGTGAGCAGTTCTTC

size: .
D: TRBD2
V: TRBV11-2
J: TRBJ2-4
CDR3: CASSFMGLVGTSGGRPQYF
DNA: TGTGCCAGCAGCTTCATGGGTCTGGTCGGGACTAGCGGGGGCCGACCTCAGTACTTC

size: .
D: .
V: TRBV20-1
J: TRBJ2-3
CDR3: CSARYLGPDTQYF
DNA: TGCAGTGCTAGGTACCTAGGTCCGGATACGCAGTATTTT

size: .
D: .
V: TRBV10-3
J: TRBJ2-1
CDR3: CAISARQGEGNEQFF
DNA: TGTGCCATCAGCGCTAGGCAGGGAGAAGGCAATGAGCAGTTCTTC

size: .
D: .
V: TRBV6-5
J: TRBJ2-5
CDR3: CASSYSAGWETQYF
DNA: TGTGCCAGCAGTTACTCGGCAGGATGGGAGACCCAGTACTTC

size: .
D: TRBD1
V: TRBV4-1
J: TRBJ2-1
CDR3: CASSPRGSGSYNEQFF
DNA: TGCGCCAGCAGCCCCAGGGGGTCAGGGTCCTACAATGAGCAGTTCTTC

size: few
D: TRBD1
V: TRBV27
J: TRBJ2-1
CDR3: CASSSGQTYNEQFF
DNA: TGTGCCAGCAGTTCGGGACAGACATACAATGAGCAGTTCTTC

size: few
D: .
V: TRBV7-6
J: TRBJ1-1
CDR3: CASSLAAGRDTEAFF
DNA: TGTGCCAGCAGCTTAGCCGCCGGACGGGACACTGAAGCTTTCTTT

size: .
D: .
V: TRBV6-2/TRBV6-3
J: TRBJ2-1
CDR3: CASSNAGRGYNEQFF
DNA: TGTGCCAGCAGCAACGCGGGACGGGGCTACAATGAGCAGTTCTTC

size: .
D: .
V: TRBV24-1
J: TRBJ2-7
CDR3: CATSDTGSYEQYF
DNA: TGTGCCACCAGTGATACGGGCTCCTACGAGCAGTACTTC

size: few
D: .
V: TRBV3-1
J: TRBJ1-6
CDR3: CASSPPRYNSPLHF
DNA: TGTGCCAGCAGCCCACCAAGATATAATTCACCCCTCCACTTT

size: .
D: .
V: TRBV7-2
J: TRBJ1-1
CDR3: CASSLLARPEAFF
DNA: TGTGCCAGCAGCTTATTGGCAAGACCTGAAGCTTTCTTT

size: .
D: .
V: TRBV3-1
J: TRBJ2-5
CDR3: CASSHSGAFQETQYF
DNA: TGTGCCAGCAGCCACTCGGGAGCCTTCCAAGAGACCCAGTACTTC

size: few
D: .
V: TRBV19
J: TRBJ2-3
CDR3: CASSIGVGLTDTQYF
DNA: TGTGCCAGTAGTATTGGAGTGGGGCTAACAGATACGCAGTATTTT

size: few
D: TRBD1
V: TRBV7-8
J: TRBJ1-2
CDR3: CASSLSGGLDF
DNA: TGTGCCAGCAGCTTATCAGGGGGGCTGGACTTC

size: many
D: TRBD1
V: TRBV27
J: TRBJ2-5
CDR3: CASRTHRTGLETQYF
DNA: TGTGCCAGCAGAACCCATCGGACAGGGTTAGAGACCCAGTACTTC

size: few
D: TRBD2
V: TRBV5-1
J: TRBJ2-7
CDR3: CASSAGLAGGPEEQYF
DNA: TGCGCCAGCAGCGCGGGACTAGCGGGGGGGCCGGAAGAGCAGTACTTC

size: few
D: .
V: TRBV7-9
J: TRBJ2-7
CDR3: CASSVGTPTYEQYF
DNA: TGTGCCAGCAGCGTAGGGACACCGACCTACGAGCAGTACTTC

size: .
D: TRBD1
V: TRBV3-1
J: TRBJ2-6
CDR3: CASSPPRDRGRVTGANVLTF
DNA: TGTGCCAGCAGCCCTCCCCGGGACAGGGGGCGGGTGACTGGGGCCAACGTCCTGACTTTC

size: .
D: .
V: TRBV28
J: TRBJ2-7
CDR3: CASSFQGPIAPYEQYF
DNA: TGTGCCAGCAGTTTCCAAGGTCCCATAGCGCCCTACGAGCAGTACTTC

size: few
D: .
V: TRBV6-2/TRBV6-3
J: TRBJ2-7
CDR3: CASSGQGPGGYEQYF
DNA: TGTGCCAGCAGTGGACAGGGCCCGGGGGGCTACGAGCAGTACTTC

size: few
D: .
V: TRBV5-5
J: TRBJ1-4
CDR3: CASSLFQGNNEKLFF
DNA: TGTGCCAGCAGCTTGTTCCAGGGGAATAATGAAAAACTGTTTTTT

size: .
D: TRBD2
V: TRBV7-8
J: TRBJ2-7
CDR3: CASSSGAGGPYEQYF
DNA: TGTGCCAGCAGCTCCGGCGCGGGAGGGCCTTACGAGCAGTACTTC

size: few
D: .
V: TRBV7-3
J: TRBJ2-2
CDR3: CASSLVPQGIGELFF
DNA: TGTGCCAGCAGCTTAGTCCCTCAGGGAATCGGGGAGCTGTTTTTT

size: few
D: .
V: TRBV29-1
J: TRBJ2-7
CDR3: CSVAFRYEQYF
DNA: TGCAGCGTTGCGTTTAGGTACGAGCAGTACTTC

size: .
D: .
V: TRBV6-1
J: TRBJ1-5
CDR3: CASSEAGPQHF
DNA: TGTGCCAGCAGTGAAGCCGGGCCCCAGCATTTT

size: .
D: .
V: TRBV5-1
J: TRBJ2-3
CDR3: CASSLEGRTSTDTQYF
DNA: TGCGCCAGCAGCTTGGAGGGGCGGACTAGCACAGATACGCAGTATTTT

size: many
D: TRBD2
V: TRBV2
J: TRBJ2-1
CDR3: CASSEVLAESSYNEQFF
DNA: TGTGCCAGCAGTGAAGTACTAGCGGAAAGCTCCTACAATGAGCAGTTCTTC

size: .
D: TRBD1
V: TRBV18
J: TRBJ2-4
CDR3: CASSRSGGLAKNIQYF
DNA: TGTGCCAGCTCGCGTTCAGGGGGTTTAGCCAAAAACATTCAGTACTTC

size: few
D: TRBD1
V: TRBV30
J: TRBJ2-1
CDR3: CAWTHRGSYNEQFF
DNA: TGTGCCTGGACTCACAGGGGTTCCTACAATGAGCAGTTCTTC

size: few
D: TRBD2
V: TRBV5-1
J: TRBJ2-5
CDR3: CASSSIASGPQYF
DNA: TGCGCCAGCAGCTCGATAGCTAGCGGGCCCCAGTACTTC

size: .
D: .
V: TRBV7-9
J: TRBJ2-7
CDR3: CASSSGSFYRASYEQYF
DNA: TGTGCCAGCAGCTCTGGATCATTTTACAGGGCCTCCTACGAGCAGTACTTC

size: many
D: .
V: TRBV11-2
J: TRBJ2-7
CDR3: CASSLVKGPHEQYF
DNA: TGTGCCAGCAGCTTAGTCAAGGGCCCCCACGAGCAGTACTTC

size: .
D: TRBD1
V: TRBV20-1
J: TRBJ2-7
CDR3: CSARDRQGRYEQYF
DNA: TGCAGTGCTAGAGATCGACAGGGGAGGTACGAGCAGTACTTC

size: .
D: TRBD2
V: TRBV28
J: TRBJ2-7
CDR3: CASRRPGLATYEQYF
DNA: TGTGCCAGCCGGCGGCCGGGACTAGCGACCTACGAGCAGTACTTC

size: few
D: TRBD1
V: TRBV7-2
J: TRBJ2-3
CDR3: CASQGAFGADTQYF
DNA: TGTGCCAGTCAGGGGGCCTTTGGAGCAGATACGCAGTATTTT

size: .
D: .
V: TRBV13
J: TRBJ2-7
CDR3: CASSNRDLNSYEQYF
DNA: TGTGCCAGCAGCAACCGGGACCTCAACTCCTACGAGCAGTACTTC

size: few
D: .
V: TRBV13
J: TRBJ2-7
CDR3: CASSLGGRAGYEQYF
DNA: TGTGCCAGCAGCTTAGGAGGCAGGGCAGGGTACGAGCAGTACTTC

size: many
D: .
V: TRBV7-6
J: TRBJ2-3
CDR3: CASTKEPGPQTSTDTQYF
DNA: TGTGCCAGCACCAAAGAACCGGGACCTCAGACTAGCACAGATACGCAGTATTTT

size: .
D: .
V: TRBV12-3/TRBV12-4
J: TRBJ2-7
CDR3: CASSFGGTVYEQYF
DNA: TGTGCCAGCAGTTTCGGGGGGACAGTCTACGAGCAGTACTTC

size: .
D: TRBD2
V: TRBV4-3
J: TRBJ2-3
CDR3: CASSQVAGGSTDTQYF
DNA: TGCGCCAGCAGCCAAGTAGCGGGAGGGTCCACAGATACGCAGTATTTT

size: few
D: .
V: TRBV5-1
J: TRBJ2-7
CDR3: CASSATPYEQYF
DNA: TGCGCCAGCAGCGCGACCCCCTACGAGCAGTACTTC